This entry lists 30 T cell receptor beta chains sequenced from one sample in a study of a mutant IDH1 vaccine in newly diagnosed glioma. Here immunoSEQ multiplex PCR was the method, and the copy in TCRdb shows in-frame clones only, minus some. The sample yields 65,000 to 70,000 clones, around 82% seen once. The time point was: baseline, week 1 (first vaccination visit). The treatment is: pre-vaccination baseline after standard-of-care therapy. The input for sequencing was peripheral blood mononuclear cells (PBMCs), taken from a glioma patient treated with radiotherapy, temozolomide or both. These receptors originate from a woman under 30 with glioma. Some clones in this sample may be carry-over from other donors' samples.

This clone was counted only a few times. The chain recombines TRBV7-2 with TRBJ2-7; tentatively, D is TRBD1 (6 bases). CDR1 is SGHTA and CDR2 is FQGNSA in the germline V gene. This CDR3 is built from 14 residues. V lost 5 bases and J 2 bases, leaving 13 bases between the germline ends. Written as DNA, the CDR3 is TGTGCCAGCAGCCGACGGACAGTCCCCTACGAGCAGTACTTC. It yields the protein CASSRRTVPYEQYF.

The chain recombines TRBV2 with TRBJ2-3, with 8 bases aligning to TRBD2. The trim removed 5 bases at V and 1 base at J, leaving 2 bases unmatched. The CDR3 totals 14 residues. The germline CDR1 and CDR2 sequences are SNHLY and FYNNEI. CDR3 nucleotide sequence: TGTGCCAGCAGTTCGGGACTAGGCACAGATACGCAGTATTTT. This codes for CASSSGLGTDTQYF.

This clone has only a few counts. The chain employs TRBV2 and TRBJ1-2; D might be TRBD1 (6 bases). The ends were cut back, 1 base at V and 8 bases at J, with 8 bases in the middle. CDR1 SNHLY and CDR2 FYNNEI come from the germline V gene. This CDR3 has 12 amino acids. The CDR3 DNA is TGTGCCAGCAGTGAAGGGGGGGGCGGCTACACCTTC. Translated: CASSEGGGGYTF.

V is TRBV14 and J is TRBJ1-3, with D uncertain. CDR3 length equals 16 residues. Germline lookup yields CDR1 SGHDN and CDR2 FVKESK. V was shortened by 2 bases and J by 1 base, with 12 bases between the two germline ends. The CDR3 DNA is TGTGCCAGCAGCCAAAGGAGTCTGCTTTCTGGAAACACCATATATTTT. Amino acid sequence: CASSQRSLLSGNTIYF.

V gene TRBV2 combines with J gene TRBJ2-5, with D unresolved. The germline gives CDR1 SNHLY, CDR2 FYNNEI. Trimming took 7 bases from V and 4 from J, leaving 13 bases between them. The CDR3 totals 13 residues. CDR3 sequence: CASKRRELETQYF. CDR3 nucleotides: TGTGCCAGCAAAAGGCGCGAGTTAGAGACCCAGTACTTC. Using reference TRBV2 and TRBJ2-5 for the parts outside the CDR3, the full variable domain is EPEVTQTPSHQVTQMGQEVILRCVPISNHLYFYWYRQILGQKVEFLVSFYNNEISEKSEIFDDQFSVERPDGSNFTLKIRSTKLEDSAMYFCASKRRELETQYFGPGTRLLVL.

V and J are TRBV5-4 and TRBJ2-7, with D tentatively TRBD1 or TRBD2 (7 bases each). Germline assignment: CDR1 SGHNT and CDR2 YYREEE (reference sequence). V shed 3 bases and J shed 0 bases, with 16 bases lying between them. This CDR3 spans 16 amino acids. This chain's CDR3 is CASSSGRGGASYEQYF. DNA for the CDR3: TGTGCCAGCAGCTCGGGCAGGGGGGGTGCCTCCTACGAGCAGTACTTC.

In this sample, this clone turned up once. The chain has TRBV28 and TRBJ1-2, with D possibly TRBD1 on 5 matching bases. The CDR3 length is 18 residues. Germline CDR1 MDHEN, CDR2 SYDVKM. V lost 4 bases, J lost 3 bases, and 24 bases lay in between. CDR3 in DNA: TGTGCCAGCAGTTCTCCGGCCCCGAGGGACGGTCGGGACTATGGCTACACCTTC. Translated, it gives CASSSPAPRDGRDYGYTF.

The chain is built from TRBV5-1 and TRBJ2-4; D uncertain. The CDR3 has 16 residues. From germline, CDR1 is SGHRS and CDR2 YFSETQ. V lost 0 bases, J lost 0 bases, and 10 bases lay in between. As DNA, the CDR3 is TGCGCCAGCAGCTTGGGGAGCGAAATAGCCAAAAACATTCAGTACTTC. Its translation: CASSLGSEIAKNIQYF.

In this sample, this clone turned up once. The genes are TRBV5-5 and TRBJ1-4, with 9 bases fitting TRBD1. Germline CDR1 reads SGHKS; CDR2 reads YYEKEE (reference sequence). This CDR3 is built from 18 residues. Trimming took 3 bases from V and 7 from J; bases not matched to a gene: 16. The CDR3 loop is CASSYRYRDRVLGEKLFF. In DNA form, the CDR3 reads TGTGCCAGCAGCTACCGATACCGGGACAGGGTATTAGGTGAAAAACTGTTTTTT.

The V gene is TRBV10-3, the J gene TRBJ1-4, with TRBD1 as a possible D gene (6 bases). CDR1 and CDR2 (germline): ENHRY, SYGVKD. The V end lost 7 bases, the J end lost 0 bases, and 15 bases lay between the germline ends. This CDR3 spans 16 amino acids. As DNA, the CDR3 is TGTGCCATCAAAGGAGAAAGGGGGGCAACTAATGAAAAACTGTTTTTT. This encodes CAIKGERGATNEKLFF.

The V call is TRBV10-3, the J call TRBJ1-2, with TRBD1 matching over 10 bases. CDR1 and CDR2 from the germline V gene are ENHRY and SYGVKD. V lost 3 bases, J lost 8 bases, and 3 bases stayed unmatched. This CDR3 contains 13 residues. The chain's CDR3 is CAISEGTGEGYTF. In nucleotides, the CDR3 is TGTGCCATCAGTGAAGGGACAGGGGAAGGCTACACCTTC.

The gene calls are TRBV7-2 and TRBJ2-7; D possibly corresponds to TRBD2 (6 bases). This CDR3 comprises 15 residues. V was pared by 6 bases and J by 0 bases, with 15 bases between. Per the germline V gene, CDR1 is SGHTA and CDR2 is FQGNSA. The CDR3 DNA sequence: TGTGCCAGCAGAGCGGTGGGACTTTTCTCCTACGAGCAGTACTTC. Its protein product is CASRAVGLFSYEQYF. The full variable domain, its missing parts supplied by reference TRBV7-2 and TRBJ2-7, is GAGVSQSPSNKVTEKGKDVELRCDPISGHTALYWYRQSLGQGLEFLIYFQGNSAPDKSGLPSDRFSAERTGGSVSTLTIQRTQQEDSAVYLCASRAVGLFSYEQYFGPGTRLTVT.

Written as DNA, the CDR3 is TGTGCCAGCAGCTTAGGAAGCCTGTATCAGCCCCAGCATTTT. Translation gives CASSLGSLYQPQHF. The chain is built from TRBV7-9 and TRBJ1-5; no definite D call. The CDR3 consists of 14 residues. Germline CDR1 and CDR2: SEHNR and FQNEAQ (reference sequence). Trimming left V 1 base short and J 5 bases short, with 9 bases between.

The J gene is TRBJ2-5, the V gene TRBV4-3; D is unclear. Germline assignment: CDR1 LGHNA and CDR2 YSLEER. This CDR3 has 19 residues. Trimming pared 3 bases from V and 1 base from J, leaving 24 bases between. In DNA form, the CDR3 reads TGCGCCAGCAGCCAGGCCCCGGCTGGGGTGGCAAGACCCCAAGAGACCCAGTACTTC. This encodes CASSQAPAGVARPQETQYF.

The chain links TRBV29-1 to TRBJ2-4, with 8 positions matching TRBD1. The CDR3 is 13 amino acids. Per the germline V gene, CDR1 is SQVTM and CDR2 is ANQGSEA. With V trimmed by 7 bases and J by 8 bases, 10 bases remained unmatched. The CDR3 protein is CSATPGQADIQYF. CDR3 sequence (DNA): TGCAGCGCTACTCCGGGACAGGCGGACATTCAGTACTTC.

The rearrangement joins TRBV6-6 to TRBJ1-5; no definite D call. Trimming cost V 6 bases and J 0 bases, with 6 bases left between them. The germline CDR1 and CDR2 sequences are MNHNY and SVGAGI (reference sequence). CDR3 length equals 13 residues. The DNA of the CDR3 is TGTGCCAGCAGGTACAGTAGCAATCAGCCCCAGCATTTT. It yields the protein CASRYSSNQPQHF.

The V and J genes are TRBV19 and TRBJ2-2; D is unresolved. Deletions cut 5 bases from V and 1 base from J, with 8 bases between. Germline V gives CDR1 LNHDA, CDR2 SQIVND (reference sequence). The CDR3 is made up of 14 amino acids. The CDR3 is CASSEAMNTGELFF. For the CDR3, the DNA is TGTGCCAGTAGTGAGGCCATGAACACCGGGGAGCTGTTTTTT.

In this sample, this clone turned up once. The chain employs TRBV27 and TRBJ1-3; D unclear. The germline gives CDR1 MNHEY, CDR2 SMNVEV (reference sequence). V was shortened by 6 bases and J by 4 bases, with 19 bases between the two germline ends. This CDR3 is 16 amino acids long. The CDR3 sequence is CASRRATGPSGNTIYF. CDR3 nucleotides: TGTGCCAGCAGACGGGCGACCGGGCCGAGCGGAAACACCATATATTTT.

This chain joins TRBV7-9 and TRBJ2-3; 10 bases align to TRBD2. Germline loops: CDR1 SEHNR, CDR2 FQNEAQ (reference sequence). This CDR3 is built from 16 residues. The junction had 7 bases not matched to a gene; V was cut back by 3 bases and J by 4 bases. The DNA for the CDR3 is TGTGCCAGCAGCTTCCCTAGCGGGGGAAGGTCAGATACGCAGTATTTT. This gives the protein CASSFPSGGRSDTQYF.

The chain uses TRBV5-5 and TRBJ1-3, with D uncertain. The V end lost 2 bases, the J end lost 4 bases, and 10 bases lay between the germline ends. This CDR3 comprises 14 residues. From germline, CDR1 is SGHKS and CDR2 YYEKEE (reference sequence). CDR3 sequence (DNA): TGTGCCAGCAGCTTCGACGTCTCGGGAAACACCATATATTTT. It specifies CASSFDVSGNTIYF.

The CDR3 DNA is TGTGCCAGCAGCTTACAGACAGGGGGGACCTACGAGCAGTACTTC. Translated: CASSLQTGGTYEQYF. J is TRBJ2-7 and V is TRBV7-2; 9 bases align to TRBD1. The CDR3 is 15 amino acids. Unmatched junction bases numbered 4, after V lost 2 bases and J lost 2 bases. Per germline, CDR1 SGHTA and CDR2 FQGNSA.

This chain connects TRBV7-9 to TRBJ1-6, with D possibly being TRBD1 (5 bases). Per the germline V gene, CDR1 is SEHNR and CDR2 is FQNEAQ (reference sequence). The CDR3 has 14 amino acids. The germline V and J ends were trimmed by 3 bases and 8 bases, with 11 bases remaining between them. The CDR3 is CASSFGAEYSPLHF. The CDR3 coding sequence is TGTGCCAGCAGCTTTGGGGCGGAATATTCACCCCTCCACTTT.

The CDR3 DNA sequence: TGCGCCAGCAGCTGGGACGGAGACTACGAGCAGTACTTC. It is translated as CASSWDGDYEQYF. The V and J genes are TRBV5-1 and TRBJ2-7; either TRBD1 or TRBD2 may supply D (5 bases each). Trimming left V 3 bases short and J 3 bases short, with 10 bases between. Germline V gives CDR1 SGHRS, CDR2 YFSETQ. The CDR3 extends over 13 amino acids.

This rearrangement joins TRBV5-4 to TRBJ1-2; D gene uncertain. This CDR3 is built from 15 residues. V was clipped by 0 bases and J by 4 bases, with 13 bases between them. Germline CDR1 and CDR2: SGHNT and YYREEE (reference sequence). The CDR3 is CASSLDLQTFYGYTF. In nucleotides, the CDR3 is TGTGCCAGCAGCTTGGATCTTCAAACGTTCTATGGCTACACCTTC.

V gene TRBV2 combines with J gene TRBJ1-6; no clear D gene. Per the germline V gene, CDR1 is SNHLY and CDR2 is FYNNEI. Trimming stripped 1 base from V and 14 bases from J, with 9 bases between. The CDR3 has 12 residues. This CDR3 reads CASSEGREALHF. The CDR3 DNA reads TGTGCCAGCAGTGAAGGACGAGAGGCCCTCCACTTT.

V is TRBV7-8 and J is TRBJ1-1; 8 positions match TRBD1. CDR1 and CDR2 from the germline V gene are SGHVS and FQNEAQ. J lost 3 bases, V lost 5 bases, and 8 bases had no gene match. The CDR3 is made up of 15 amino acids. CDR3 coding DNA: TGTGCCAGCAGCCCTCGGGACAGGCGAGACACTGAAGCTTTCTTT. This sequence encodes CASSPRDRRDTEAFF.

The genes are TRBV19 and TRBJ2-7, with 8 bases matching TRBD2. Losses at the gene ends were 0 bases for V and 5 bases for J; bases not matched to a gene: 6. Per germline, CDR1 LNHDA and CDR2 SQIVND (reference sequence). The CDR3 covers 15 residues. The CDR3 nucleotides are TGTGCCAGTAGTATAGAGAGTAGCGGGATCAACGAGCAGTACTTC. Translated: CASSIESSGINEQYF.

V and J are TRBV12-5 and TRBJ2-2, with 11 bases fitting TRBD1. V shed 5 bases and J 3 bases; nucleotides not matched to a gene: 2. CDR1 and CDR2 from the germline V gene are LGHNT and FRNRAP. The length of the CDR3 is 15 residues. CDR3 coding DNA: TGTGCTAGTGGTCGGGGACAGGGGGACACCGGGGAGCTGTTTTTT. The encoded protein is CASGRGQGDTGELFF.

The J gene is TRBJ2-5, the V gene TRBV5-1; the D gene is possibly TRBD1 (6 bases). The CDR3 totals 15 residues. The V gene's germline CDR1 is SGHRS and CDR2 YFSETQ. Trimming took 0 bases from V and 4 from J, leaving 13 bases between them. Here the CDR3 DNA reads TGCGCCAGCAGCTTGGAACAGGGTATAACAGAGACCCAGTACTTC. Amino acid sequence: CASSLEQGITETQYF.

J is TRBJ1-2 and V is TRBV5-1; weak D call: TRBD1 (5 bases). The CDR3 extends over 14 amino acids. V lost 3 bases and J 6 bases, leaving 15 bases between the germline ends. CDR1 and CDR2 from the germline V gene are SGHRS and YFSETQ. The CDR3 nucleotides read TGCGCCAGCAGCTGGGACCAAGGGGCAGATGGCTACACCTTC. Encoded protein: CASSWDQGADGYTF.